This T cell receptor (beta chain) appears in the sequencing data of a study of blood T cell repertoires in COVID-19. Study in general: Samples taken during acute and convalescent COVID-19 were collected in the United States, Italy and Spain. From T cells, B-cell-depleted T cells, or PBMCs came the material, which was cDNA or gDNA.

Produced via immunoSEQ multiplex PCR; TCRdb's table is partial and in-frame only. Seen here are around 300,000 clones, 80% to 90% observed once, and the top ten hold 2% to 2.5%. Cohorts were based on clinical histories the participants reported. Two consecutive negative NP/OP PCR tests, clearance, or resolved symptoms defined Cohort 3 recovery. This CDR3 is 12 amino acids long. V was pared by 4 bases and J by 14 bases, with 6 bases of the junction left unmatched. Germline loops: CDR1 KGHDR, CDR2 SFDVKD. This sequence originates from a woman under 30 who had recovered from COVID-19. The sample comprised PBMCs or T cells enriched from blood (not recorded which). The chain carries TRBV24-1 and TRBJ1-5; TRBD1 matches 8 bases. The CDR3 DNA follows: TGTGCCACCAGTGACCGGACAGGGAATAAGCATTTT. It yields the protein CATSDRTGNKHF.